Below are 27 T cell receptor beta chains sequenced from a single sample in a study of shared clonotypes between healthy human individuals. The naive CD8 subset, CD45RO-negative cells positively selected for CCR7, excluded terminally differentiated effector memory CD45RA+ cells. Profiled with immunoSEQ multiplex PCR; TCRdb holds only in-frame clones, not every one. The data contain under 2,000,000 clones, over 85% of them singletons. Sequences were obtained from naive CD8+ T cells sorted from blood. These receptors all come from a man aged 18 to 30 in good health.

The rearrangement uses TRBV6-6 and TRBJ2-1; TRBD2 agrees at 11 bases. J was trimmed by 5 bases and V by 4 bases; bases with no gene match: 4. This CDR3 spans 15 amino acids. Germline lookup yields CDR1 MNHNY and CDR2 SVGAGI (reference sequence). CDR3 amino acids: CASSLTSGVNNEQFF. CDR3 DNA sequence: TGTGCCAGCAGTTTGACTAGCGGGGTCAACAATGAGCAGTTCTTC.

The chain couples TRBV19 to TRBJ2-7; 8 nucleotides match TRBD1. The germline V gene encodes CDR1 LNHDA and CDR2 SQIVND (reference sequence). The V segment lost 5 bases and the J segment 5 bases; nucleotides outside the gene matches: 11. The CDR3 totals 15 residues. CDR3 bases: TGTGCCAGTAGTTCATACGACAGGGGAGGCAACGAGCAGTACTTC. Amino acid sequence: CASSSYDRGGNEQYF. The whole variable domain, filled in from reference TRBV19 and TRBJ2-7, reads DGGITQSPKYLFRKEGQNVTLSCEQNLNHDAMYWYRQDPGQGLRLIYYSQIVNDFQKGDIAEGYSVSREKKESFPLTVTSAQKNPTAFYLCASSSYDRGGNEQYFGPGTRLTVT.

This clone was recorded once. The chain is built from TRBV19 and TRBJ1-2; 7 bases line up with TRBD1. Germline assignment: CDR1 LNHDA and CDR2 SQIVND (reference sequence). Trimming removed 4 bases from V and 3 bases from J; junction bases left unmatched: 11. The CDR3 is made up of 16 amino acids. As DNA, the CDR3 is TGTGCCAGTAGTACGCTTCCGTTACAGGGGTACTATGGCTACACCTTC. Amino acids: CASSTLPLQGYYGYTF.

The V call is TRBV7-3, the J call TRBJ2-3; D possibly corresponds to TRBD2 (5 bases). Germline assignment: CDR1 SGHTA and CDR2 FQGTGA. Trimming shortened V by 5 bases and J by 5 bases, and 17 bases separated the two germline ends. This CDR3 has 15 residues. The CDR3 region is CASSPGPYGEDTQYF. Here the CDR3 DNA reads TGTGCCAGCAGCCCAGGTCCCTACGGGGAAGATACGCAGTATTTT.

In regard to this clone: Different DNA sequences within this sample yield the same CDR3. The chain recombines TRBV28 with TRBJ2-7; the match to TRBD1 covers 8 bases. The germline CDR1 and CDR2 sequences are MDHEN and SYDVKM. Trimming at V came to 6 bases and at J to 3 bases, leaving 4 bases not matched to a gene. The CDR3 extends over 13 amino acids. Here the CDR3 DNA reads TGTGCCAGCAGCCTCACAGGGGGCTACGAGCAGTACTTC. Encoded protein: CASSLTGGYEQYF.

V is TRBV9 and J is TRBJ1-5; D gene unclear. V shed 3 bases and J shed 9 bases, with 19 bases lying between them. Germline loops: CDR1 SGDLS, CDR2 YYNGEE. This CDR3 spans 15 amino acids. Written as DNA, the CDR3 is TGTGCCAGCAGCGCGAGACCGGACTCACCGATGCCCCAGCATTTT. As protein: CASSARPDSPMPQHF.

A remark on this clone: One end of the junction varies from germline; a read error may be responsible. The chain is built from TRBV7-3 and TRBJ2-7; 10 bases are shared with TRBD1. The V gene's germline CDR1 is SGHTA and CDR2 FQGTGA. This CDR3 is built from 12 residues. This chain's CDR3 is CARRDRGYEQYF. The CDR3 DNA sequence: TGTGCCCGCAGGGACAGGGGTTACGAGCAGTACTTC.

The CDR3 reads CASSLLVSSYEQYF. In nucleotides, the CDR3 is TGTGCCAGCAGTTTACTGGTAAGCTCCTACGAGCAGTACTTC. This chain joins TRBV28 and TRBJ2-7; D gene unclear. Trimming took 2 bases from V and 0 from J, leaving 8 bases between them. The CDR3 runs to 14 residues. CDR1 and CDR2 from the germline V gene are MDHEN and SYDVKM.

This clone came up once. The V and J genes are TRBV5-6 and TRBJ2-2; unclear D gene. Germline loops: CDR1 SGHDT, CDR2 YYEEEE. The CDR3 runs 12 residues. V lost 2 bases and J 12 bases, leaving 11 bases between the germline ends. The CDR3 sequence: CASSLAIGQLFF. The DNA of the CDR3 is TGTGCCAGCAGCTTAGCAATCGGCCAGCTGTTTTTT.

The chain uses TRBV12-5 and TRBJ1-2; 7 nucleotides line up with TRBD1. This CDR3 is 13 amino acids long. J was trimmed by 7 bases and V by 6 bases; bases with no gene match: 8. Germline V gene data show CDR1 as LGHNT and CDR2 as FRNRAP. In nucleotides, the CDR3 is TGTGCTAGTGGAACTCCAGGGGGTGGTGGCTACACCTTC. This encodes CASGTPGGGGYTF.

Note on this clone: Other nucleotide sequences in the sample specify the same CDR3. The chain couples TRBV28 to TRBJ1-3; a possible D gene is TRBD1 (6 bases). The V gene lost 6 bases and the J gene lost 2 bases, with 11 bases spanning the gap. The CDR3 consists of 14 residues. CDR1 is MDHEN, CDR2 SYDVKM, per germline. The CDR3 region is CASRPTGAGNTIYF. The CDR3 region has the DNA TGTGCCAGCAGACCGACAGGCGCTGGAAACACCATATATTTT.

This chain connects TRBV7-9 to TRBJ1-5, with D possibly matching TRBD1 (5 bases). CDR3 size: 12 residues. Germline CDR1 SEHNR, CDR2 FQNEAQ (reference sequence). Trimming shortened V by 3 bases and J by 11 bases, and 11 bases separated the two germline ends. CDR3: CASSLGGGTQHF. Written as DNA, the CDR3 is TGTGCCAGCAGCTTGGGGGGAGGTACCCAGCATTTT.

On this clone itself: The sample contains more than one DNA sequence encoding this CDR3. V is TRBV9 and J is TRBJ1-5; a weak D match, TRBD1 (6 bases). Germline assignment: CDR1 SGDLS and CDR2 YYNGEE. The V gene lost 0 bases and the J gene lost 6 bases, with 10 bases spanning the gap. The CDR3 is 14 amino acids. CDR3 nucleotides: TGTGCCAGCAGCGTAGCAGGGGACGGTCAGCCCCAGCATTTT. It translates to CASSVAGDGQPQHF.

The gene calls are TRBV27 and TRBJ2-2; 12 bases agree with TRBD2. This CDR3 is built from 16 residues. Unmatched junction bases numbered 5, after V lost 5 bases and J lost 4 bases. Per germline, CDR1 MNHEY and CDR2 SMNVEV (reference sequence). CDR3 sequence reads: CASSGLAGWGTGELFF. CDR3 bases: TGTGCCAGCAGTGGACTAGCGGGATGGGGCACCGGGGAGCTGTTTTTT.

As concerns this clone: The same CDR3 arises from other DNA sequences in this sample as well. The rearrangement uses TRBV7-9 and TRBJ2-5; D is uncertain. Trimming removed 5 bases from V and 4 bases from J, with 8 bases in between. The V gene's germline CDR1 is SEHNR and CDR2 FQNEAQ (reference sequence). This CDR3 is built from 12 residues. CDR3 sequence: CASSPGVETQYF. The CDR3 region has the DNA TGTGCCAGCAGCCCAGGAGTAGAGACCCAGTACTTC.

The V call is TRBV9, the J call TRBJ1-6; 8 bases line up with TRBD1. Germline V gene sequence: CDR1 SGDLS, CDR2 YYNGEE. This CDR3 region has 15 residues. V shed 4 bases, J shed 9 bases, and the junction held 9 bases outside the gene matches. CDR3 DNA: TGTGCCAGCAGCCCTCAGACAGGGGCAGGTTCACCCCTCCACTTT. Translation: CASSPQTGAGSPLHF.

The V call is TRBV6-6, the J call TRBJ2-5; D not certain. Germline V gene data show CDR1 as MNHNY and CDR2 as SVGAGI (reference sequence). Trimming took 4 bases from V and 0 from J, leaving 3 bases between them. CDR3 length equals 12 residues. CDR3 coding DNA: TGTGCCAGCAGTTCGTACCAAGAGACCCAGTACTTC. This translates into CASSSYQETQYF.

This clone was observed a few times. In the same sample, other DNA sequences code for this CDR3. The J gene is TRBJ1-6, the V gene TRBV27, with 9 bases aligning to TRBD1. The germline V gene encodes CDR1 MNHEY and CDR2 SMNVEV (reference sequence). Trimming at V came to 3 bases and at J to 6 bases, leaving 0 bases not matched to a gene. This CDR3 has 14 amino acids. The CDR3 DNA reads TGTGCCAGCAGTTTGGGACAGGGTAATTCACCCCTCCACTTT. This encodes CASSLGQGNSPLHF.

The V and J genes are TRBV11-2 and TRBJ2-1; TRBD2 agrees at 7 bases. The CDR3 is 18 amino acids. With 1 base clipped from V and 2 bases from J, the junction kept 11 bases outside the gene matches. The germline gives CDR1 SGHAT, CDR2 FQNNGV. This chain's CDR3 is CASSLVMVGSGAYNEQFF. The CDR3 coding sequence is TGTGCCAGCAGCTTAGTAATGGTCGGGAGCGGGGCCTACAATGAGCAGTTCTTC.

The chain couples TRBV2 to TRBJ2-7; TRBD2 matches at 8 bases. J lost 0 bases, V lost 5 bases, and 6 bases had no gene match. Germline values: CDR1 SNHLY, CDR2 FYNNEI. The CDR3 has 15 amino acids. This CDR3 is CASSKGLEYSYEQYF. The CDR3 nucleotides read TGTGCCAGCAGTAAGGGACTAGAATACTCCTACGAGCAGTACTTC.

The chain recombines TRBV4-1 with TRBJ1-2, with a tentative D call TRBD1 (5 bases). V was trimmed by 0 bases and J by 5 bases, leaving 13 bases between them. CDR3 length: 15 residues. Germline loops: CDR1 MGHRA, CDR2 YSYEKL. CDR3 sequence (DNA): TGCGCCAGCAGCCAAGATGACTTGGGGGGGTATGGCTACACCTTC. It encodes CASSQDDLGGYGYTF.

The gene calls are TRBV5-1 and TRBJ2-1; unclear D gene. CDR3 length: 12 residues. CDR1 is SGHRS and CDR2 is YFSETQ in the germline V gene. Trimming removed 2 bases from V and 7 bases from J, with 7 bases in between. Here the CDR3 reads CASSFRANEQFF. In DNA, the CDR3 is TGCGCCAGCAGCTTTAGGGCGAATGAGCAGTTCTTC. The full variable domain, completed using reference TRBV5-1 and TRBJ2-1, is KAGVTQTPRYLIKTRGQQVTLSCSPISGHRSVSWYQQTPGQGLQFLFEYFSETQRNKGNFPGRFSGRQFSNSRSEMNVSTLELGDSALYLCASSFRANEQFFGPGTRLTVL.

On this clone: One junction end does not reproduce the germline sequence, and a read error may be involved. This same CDR3 is encoded by further DNA sequences in the sample. The CDR3 spells CASSVEDGTEAFF. DNA for the CDR3: TGTGCCAGCAGCGTAGAGGACGGCACTGAGGCTTTCTTT. The chain has TRBV9 and TRBJ1-1, with D hard to call. The germline CDR1 and CDR2 sequences are SGDLS and YYNGEE. The CDR3 loop spans 13 amino acids.

V and J are TRBV11-2 and TRBJ2-7; tentatively, D is TRBD2 (6 bases). CDR1 is SGHAT and CDR2 is FQNNGV in the germline V gene. V was trimmed by 5 bases and J by 0 bases, leaving 14 bases between them. CDR3 length: 15 residues. The CDR3 loop reads CASSQRVFSSYEQYF. DNA of the CDR3: TGTGCCAGCAGCCAGCGGGTCTTTAGCTCCTACGAGCAGTACTTC.

The V and J genes are TRBV4-3 and TRBJ2-1, with 8 positions matching TRBD2. The CDR3 runs 20 residues. Trimming at V came to 1 base and at J to 4 bases, leaving 18 bases not matched to a gene. Per germline, CDR1 LGHNA and CDR2 YSLEER. For the CDR3, the DNA is TGCGCCAGCAGCCAAGTAATGGGCACTAGCGGTAAGATCCCTTACAATGAGCAGTTCTTC. As protein: CASSQVMGTSGKIPYNEQFF.

The rearrangement links TRBV9 to TRBJ2-1; 9 nucleotides match TRBD2. This CDR3 is built from 15 residues. Per germline, CDR1 SGDLS and CDR2 YYNGEE. V was clipped by 0 bases and J by 7 bases; unmatched bases: 5. The CDR3 loop is CASSVEGGGANEQFF. The CDR3 DNA reads as TGTGCCAGCAGCGTAGAGGGCGGGGGGGCAAATGAGCAGTTCTTC.

The chain joins TRBV19 to TRBJ2-2, with 7 bases aligning to TRBD2. CDR3 length: 16 amino acids. Germline assignment: CDR1 LNHDA and CDR2 SQIVND (reference sequence). The junction had 8 bases not matched to a gene; V was cut back by 7 bases and J by 0 bases. The chain's CDR3 is CASKDWSGANTGELFF. CDR3 sequence (DNA): TGTGCCAGTAAGGACTGGAGCGGGGCGAACACCGGGGAGCTGTTTTTT.